These 18 T cell receptor beta chains were all obtained from the same sample, sequenced in a study of breast tumors, draining lymph nodes, adjacent tissues. TCRdb analysed the multiplex PCR reads with MiXCR anew, one entry per CDR3 protein. In the table there are over 20,000 distinct CDR3 sequences, approximately 64% of which are singletons. The material sequenced was tumor-adjacent breast tissue. These receptors were obtained from a female donor with breast cancer. Some clones in this sample may be carry-over from other donors' samples.

This clonotype was picked up many times. A junction boundary mismatches the germline segment, possibly from a read error. J is TRBJ1-2 and V is TRBV7-2; D possibly corresponds to TRBD1 (5 bases). CDR3 length: 15 amino acids. Germline lookup yields CDR1 SGHTA and CDR2 FQGNSA. The CDR3 sequence: CASSLGGRGLYGYPF. In nucleotides, the CDR3 is TGTGCCAGCAGCTTAGGCGGGAGGGGTCTCTATGGCTACCCCTTC.

The chain employs TRBV2 and TRBJ2-1, with 7 nucleotides matching TRBD1. This CDR3 is 12 amino acids long. V lost 7 bases, J lost 5 bases, and 2 bases stayed unmatched. Germline CDR1 SNHLY, CDR2 FYNNEI. CDR3 protein: CASNGQDNEQFF. CDR3 in DNA: TGTGCCAGCAACGGACAGGACAATGAGCAGTTCTTC.

The chain carries TRBV7-2 and TRBJ2-5, with D hard to call. Trimming took 5 bases from V and 5 from J, leaving 12 bases between them. The germline V gene encodes CDR1 SGHTA and CDR2 FQGNSA. This CDR3 contains 13 residues. The CDR3, as DNA: TGTGCCAGCAGCGCAAGGGTGGGGGAGACCCAGTACTTC. Translation: CASSARVGETQYF.

This chain uses TRBV5-4 with TRBJ2-2; TRBD1 agrees at 7 bases. Germline V lookup: CDR1 SGHNT, CDR2 YYREEE (reference sequence). The CDR3 is made up of 15 amino acids. V lost 5 bases and J lost 4; bases outside the gene matches: 8. CDR3 protein: CASSPTGLRTGELFF. CDR3 in DNA: TGTGCCAGCAGTCCGACAGGGTTGCGCACCGGGGAGCTGTTTTTT.

The rearrangement joins TRBV19 to TRBJ1-2; D may be TRBD1 (6 bases). The CDR3 sequence is 14 residues long. From germline, CDR1 is LNHDA and CDR2 SQIVND (reference sequence). V was trimmed by 3 bases and J by 6 bases, leaving 14 bases between them. The CDR3 bases are TGTGCCAGTAGTATCATCAACAGGGCTCATGGCTACACCTTC. Its translation: CASSIINRAHGYTF.

This clonotype showed up many times. The V and J genes are TRBV5-8 and TRBJ2-5, with a weak D call TRBD2 (7 bases). Germline V gene sequence: CDR1 SGHTS, CDR2 YDEGEE. V lost 2 bases and J lost 4, with 15 bases in between. This CDR3 region has 15 residues. In nucleotides, the CDR3 is TGTGCCAGCAGCTTTTGGGGGGGCCGGGCAGAGACCCAGTACTTC. It translates to CASSFWGGRAETQYF.

The rearrangement uses TRBV20-1 and TRBJ2-3; 7 bases fit TRBD2. V was pared by 8 bases and J by 1 base, with 9 bases of the junction left unmatched. CDR1 is DFQATT and CDR2 is SNEGSKA in the germline V gene (reference sequence). The length of the CDR3 is 14 residues. The CDR3: CSPHGSGGTDTQYF. CDR3 DNA sequence: TGCAGTCCCCACGGAAGCGGGGGCACAGATACGCAGTATTTT.

The table lists this clonotype with many counts. This chain links TRBV7-9 with TRBJ1-1; TRBD1 matches 8 bases. V lost 3 bases and J lost 8; bases outside the gene matches: 11. Germline CDR1 SEHNR, CDR2 FQNEAQ (reference sequence). The CDR3 loop spans 15 amino acids. The CDR3 protein is CASSFQGQVMKEAFF. The CDR3 DNA follows: TGTGCCAGCAGCTTCCAGGGACAGGTTATGAAAGAAGCTTTCTTT.

Only a few counts were recorded for this clonotype. A much bigger clone sits one base away, suggesting this may be a read error. The chain couples TRBV6-1 to TRBJ1-5; 7 positions match TRBD1. The CDR3 runs 16 residues. With 0 bases clipped from V and 6 bases from J, the junction kept 8 bases outside the gene matches. Germline V CDR1 and CDR2: MNHNS, SASEGT. CDR3 in DNA: TGTGCCAGCAGTGAAGCCCCGGGACAGCACACTCAGCCCCAGCATTTT. This gives the protein CASSEAPGQHTQPQHF.

Details on this clonotype: Without the conserved terminal phenylalanine or tryptophan, this CDR3 likely stems from a read error. The rearrangement uses TRBV6-1 and TRBJ2-7; perhaps TRBD2 as D (5 bases). The CDR3 runs to 12 residues. The V end was cut by 7 bases, the J end by 6 bases, with 13 bases between. The germline gives CDR1 MNHNS, CDR2 SASEGT. CDR3 bases: TGTGCCAGCACTCAGGACTCTCCCGAGCAGTACCTC. Translated: CASTQDSPEQYL.

This clonotype was recorded at least ten times. In DNA form, the CDR3 reads TGTGCCAGCAGTTACCGGGACCTAGGGGAGCAGTACTTC. Translating gives CASSYRDLGEQYF. This chain joins TRBV27 and TRBJ2-7; D is tentatively TRBD1 or TRBD2 (5 bases each). The CDR3 contains 13 residues. Trimming shortened V by 4 bases and J by 7 bases, and 14 bases separated the two germline ends. CDR1 is MNHEY and CDR2 is SMNVEV in the germline V gene (reference sequence).

The J gene is TRBJ1-5, the V gene TRBV20-1; tentatively, D is TRBD1 (6 bases). The CDR3 loop spans 11 amino acids. Germline values: CDR1 DFQATT, CDR2 SNEGSKA (reference sequence). CDR3 nucleotide sequence: TGCAGGCCACAGGGACATCAGCCCCAGCATTTT. This sequence encodes CRPQGHQPQHF.

This clonotype occurred once. V is TRBV29-1 and J is TRBJ1-3; D unclear. Germline V gene sequence: CDR1 SQVTM, CDR2 ANQGSEA. This CDR3 contains 13 residues. V dropped 7 bases and J dropped 0 bases, with 10 bases sitting between them. The CDR3 loop is CSAQKGSGNTIYF. The CDR3 DNA reads TGCAGCGCCCAAAAGGGCTCTGGAAACACCATATATTTT.

The chain recombines TRBV12-5 with TRBJ1-4; perhaps TRBD1 as D (5 bases). The V gene's germline CDR1 is LGHNT and CDR2 FRNRAP. There are 12 residues in the CDR3. As DNA, the CDR3 is TGTGCCAGCAGTTTATTTGACAGTAAACTGTTTTTT. Amino acids: CASSLFDSKLFF.

This clonotype occurred many times. One base away lies a much larger clone, so this may be a sequencing read error. This chain links TRBV20-1 with TRBJ1-2; D possibly corresponds to TRBD1 (6 bases). The CDR3 contains 19 residues. Germline V gives CDR1 DFQATT, CDR2 SNEGSKA (reference sequence). Trimming cost V 2 bases and J 4 bases, with 29 bases left between them. The DNA for the CDR3 is TGCAGTGCTAGAAGCCGCTCCAGGACAGCGGGCTTTGGAGGCTATGGCTACACCTTC. Protein sequence: CSARSRSRTAGFGGYGYTF.

The genes are TRBV30 and TRBJ1-2, with TRBD1 identical over 7 bases. The germline V gene has CDR1 GTSNPN and CDR2 SVGIG (reference sequence). CDR3 length: 16 amino acids. The junction had 9 bases not matched to a gene; V was cut back by 2 bases and J by 0 bases. The CDR3 loop is CAWSQRDRSPNYGYTF. In nucleotides, the CDR3 is TGTGCCTGGAGTCAGAGGGACAGATCCCCTAACTATGGCTACACCTTC.

This clonotype has a handful of counts. The gene calls are TRBV4-1 and TRBJ1-6; D might be TRBD1 (5 bases). CDR1 MGHRA and CDR2 YSYEKL come from the germline V gene. Trimming stripped 0 bases from V and 0 bases from J, with 12 bases between. The CDR3 consists of 18 residues. The CDR3 loop is CASSQDWADSSYNSPLHF. The CDR3 DNA is TGCGCCAGCAGCCAAGATTGGGCCGACAGCTCCTATAATTCACCCCTCCACTTT.

Worth noting for this clonotype: One base away lies a much larger clone, so this may be a sequencing read error. The chain is built from TRBV5-6 and TRBJ2-4; TRBD1 or TRBD2 may be the D gene (5 bases each). V was trimmed by 2 bases and J by 8 bases, leaving 17 bases between them. The CDR3 runs to 15 residues. CDR1 and CDR2 (germline): SGHDT, YYEEEE. The CDR3 loop is CASSFSITGTDIQYF. The DNA for the CDR3 is TGTGCCAGCAGCTTTTCCATTACCGGGACGGACATTCAGTACTTC.